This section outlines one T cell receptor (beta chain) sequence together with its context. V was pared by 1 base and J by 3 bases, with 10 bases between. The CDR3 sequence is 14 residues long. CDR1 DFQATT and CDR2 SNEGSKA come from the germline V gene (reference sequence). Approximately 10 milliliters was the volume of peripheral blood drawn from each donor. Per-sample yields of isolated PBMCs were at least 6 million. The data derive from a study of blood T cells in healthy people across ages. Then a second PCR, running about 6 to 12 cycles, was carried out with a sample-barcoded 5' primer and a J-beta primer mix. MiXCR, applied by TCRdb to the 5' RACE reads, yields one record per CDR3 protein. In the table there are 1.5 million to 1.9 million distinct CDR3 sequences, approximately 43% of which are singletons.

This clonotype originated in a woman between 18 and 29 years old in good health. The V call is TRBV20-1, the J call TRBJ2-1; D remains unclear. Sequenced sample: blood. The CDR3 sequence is CSARAVAYYNEQFF. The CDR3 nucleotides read TGCAGTGCTAGAGCAGTAGCCTACTACAATGAGCAGTTCTTC.